This TCR beta chain was profiled in a study of shared clonotypes between healthy human individuals. Study-wide points: Shared clonotypes across all four donors exceeded non-shared ones in generation probability.

This clone was found once. Its antigen is still unknown. The assay was immunoSEQ multiplex PCR, and TCRdb's table has in-frame clones only and misses some. Here the sample spans about 1.1 million clones, 60% to 80% being singletons. The CDR3 contains 19 residues. V lost 2 bases and J lost 2; bases outside the gene matches: 13. In germline, CDR1 is MNHNS, CDR2 SASEGT. This sequence was found in a man younger than 35 in good health. Some clones in this sample may be carry-over from other donors' samples. The chain joins TRBV6-1 to TRBJ2-3, with 10 bases aligning to TRBD2. The sample consisted of memory CD4+ T cells from PBMCs. Sample subset: CD45RA-negative fraction. CDR3 DNA sequence: TGTGCCAGCAGTGAAAGGCCATCGGTTAGCGGGGGGTTCACAGATACGCAGTATTTT. This translates into CASSERPSVSGGFTDTQYF.